Shown below are 9 T cell receptor beta chains from a single sample sequenced in a study of T cell responses to AZD1222 COVID-19 vaccine. This table comes from immunoSEQ multiplex PCR, and its TCRdb copy is limited to in-frame clones, with some not included. This table holds roughly 100,000 clones, about four fifths found once. Sequencing was performed on peripheral blood, taken 28 days after the second AZD1222 dose. These receptors came from an adult who received the AZD1222 COVID-19 vaccine.

The chain joins TRBV3-1 (or the pseudogene TRBV3-2) to TRBJ1-2, with TRBD1 as a possible D gene (5 bases). Trimming took off 1 base at V and 0 bases at J, with 15 bases between the two ends. The CDR3 has 17 residues. CDR1 is LGHDT, CDR2 YNNKEL, per germline (reference sequence). CDR3 sequence (DNA): TGTGCCAGCAGCCAAGGGGCCTCGCAGGGAGCTAACTATGGCTACACCTTC. Its translation: CASSQGASQGANYGYTF.

The J gene is TRBJ2-1, the V gene TRBV7-9, with D hard to call. This CDR3 has 16 amino acids. Trimming removed 1 base at V and 8 bases at J, with 18 bases between. Germline CDR1 reads SEHNR; CDR2 reads FQNEAQ (reference sequence). CDR3 loop: CASSLGAFTDGDEQFF. CDR3 bases: TGTGCCAGCAGCTTAGGAGCCTTTACGGATGGGGATGAGCAGTTCTTC.

This clone was detected only a few times. The rearrangement links TRBV2 to TRBJ1-6, with TRBD1 identical over 10 bases. This CDR3 comprises 15 residues. J gave up 8 bases and V 6 bases, and 7 bases lay outside the gene matches. Germline assignment: CDR1 SNHLY and CDR2 FYNNEI. CDR3 sequence (DNA): TGTGCCAGCAGGACGTCCGGGACAGGGGATTCACCCCTCCACTTT. It translates to CASRTSGTGDSPLHF.

This clone was counted a single time. J is TRBJ1-6 and V is TRBV6-5, with 10 bases aligning to TRBD1. CDR1 is MNHEY and CDR2 is SVGAGI in the germline V gene. V shed 8 bases, J shed 9 bases, and the junction held 4 bases outside the gene matches. The CDR3 is 13 residues long. The CDR3 spells CASRGTGVSPLHF. The CDR3 bases are TGTGCCAGCCGCGGGACAGGGGTTTCACCCCTCCACTTT.

This chain uses TRBV14 with TRBJ2-7; either TRBD1 or TRBD2 may fit D (5 bases each). The CDR3 totals 14 residues. The V end was cut by 4 bases, the J end by 5 bases, with 15 bases between. Germline V gives CDR1 SGHDN, CDR2 FVKESK. The DNA for the CDR3 is TGTGCCAGCAGCCGCTCAGGGACGTGGAACGAGCAGTACTTC. It codes for CASSRSGTWNEQYF.

CDR3 sequence: CASSPAPRGQGSFGFF. CDR3 DNA: TGTGCCAGCAGCCCCGCCCCCCGAGGGCAGGGTTCGTTTGGGTTCTTC. The V call is TRBV2, the J call TRBJ2-1; D assignment may be TRBD1 or TRBD2 (5 bases each). V was trimmed by 6 bases and J by 15 bases, leaving 30 bases between them. The germline V gene has CDR1 SNHLY and CDR2 FYNNEI. The CDR3 covers 16 residues.

This clone was seen just once. The chain joins TRBV11-3 to TRBJ2-1; 9 nucleotides line up with TRBD1. Germline CDR1 reads SGHNT; CDR2 reads YENEEA. This CDR3 spans 15 amino acids. Germline trimming cut 0 bases from V and 3 bases from J; bases unmatched to any gene: 0. The CDR3 reads CASSLEGQGYNEQFF. CDR3 nucleotide sequence: TGTGCCAGCAGCTTAGAGGGACAGGGCTACAATGAGCAGTTCTTC.

This chain links TRBV30 with TRBJ1-2; no firm D call. In germline, CDR1 is GTSNPN, CDR2 SVGIG (reference sequence). V was shortened by 2 bases and J by 6 bases, with 16 bases between the two germline ends. The CDR3 extends over 14 amino acids. CDR3 residues: CAWSWELAENGYTF. CDR3 coding DNA: TGTGCCTGGAGTTGGGAGTTAGCGGAAAATGGCTACACCTTC.

The V call is TRBV4-1, the J call TRBJ1-3, with a weak D call TRBD1 (6 bases). CDR1 MGHRA and CDR2 YSYEKL come from the germline V gene. V lost 4 bases to trimming and J lost 3 bases, with 13 bases between them. The CDR3 consists of 15 residues. The CDR3 loop is CASSRETGFGNTIYF. The CDR3 nucleotides read TGCGCCAGCAGCCGAGAAACAGGGTTTGGAAACACCATATATTTT.